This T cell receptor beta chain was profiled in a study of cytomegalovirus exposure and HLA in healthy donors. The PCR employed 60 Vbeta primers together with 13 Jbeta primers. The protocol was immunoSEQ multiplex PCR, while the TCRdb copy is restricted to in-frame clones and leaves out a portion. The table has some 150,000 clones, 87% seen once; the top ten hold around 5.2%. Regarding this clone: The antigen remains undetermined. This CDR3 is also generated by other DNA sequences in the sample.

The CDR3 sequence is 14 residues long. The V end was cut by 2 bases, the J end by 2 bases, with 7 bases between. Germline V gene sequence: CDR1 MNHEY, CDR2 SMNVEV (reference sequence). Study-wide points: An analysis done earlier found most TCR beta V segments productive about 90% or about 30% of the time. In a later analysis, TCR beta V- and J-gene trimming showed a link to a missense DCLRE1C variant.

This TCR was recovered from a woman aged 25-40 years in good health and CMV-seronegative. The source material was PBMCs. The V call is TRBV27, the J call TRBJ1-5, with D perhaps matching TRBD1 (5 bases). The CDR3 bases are TGTGCCAGCAGTTTACAGGGTGGCAATCAGCCCCAGCATTTT. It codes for CASSLQGGNQPQHF.